This T cell receptor (beta chain) was retrieved from a study of cytomegalovirus exposure and HLA in healthy donors. Whole-study results and caveats: Cytomegalovirus association was listed for 164 TCR beta chains. Most TCR sequences were seen very rarely across donors, but some public TCRs occurred in many. Later work found most CMV-associated TCR beta chains apparently HLA-restricted. Later analysis placed DRB1 highest and HLA-C lowest in TCR association rates, which differed by HLA locus.

PCR was performed using 60 Vbeta and 13 Jbeta primers. TCRdb's table, derived via immunoSEQ multiplex PCR, lists solely in-frame clones and lacks some. The repertoire has 150,000 or so clones, roughly four fifths of them found once; the top ten carry around 1.5%. Germline loops: CDR1 SGHNT, CDR2 YYREEE (reference sequence). This CDR3 contains 14 residues. The V end was cut by 2 bases, the J end by 3 bases, with 11 bases between. A remark on this clone: Its antigen is not known.

The sequencing input was PBMCs. The origin of this receptor is a man aged 30 to 45 in good health and CMV-seropositive. This chain connects TRBV5-4 to TRBJ1-1, with no clear D. The CDR3 DNA follows: TGTGCCAGCAGCTTAAGGAGAACGGACACTGAAGCTTTCTTT. Translating it yields CASSLRRTDTEAFF.